The 20 T cell receptor beta chains presented below share a single source sample, sequenced in a study of HIV-infected patients and healthy controls. The repertoire came from unfractionated whole blood and reflected all unsorted peripheral T cells. About 540 ng RNA was reverse transcribed with alpha and beta constant-region primers. Each of the alpha and beta chains got its own library through chain-specific third strand synthesis with indices. TCRdb passed the 5' RACE reads through MiXCR, listing each CDR3 protein once. The sample records around 19,000 distinct CDR3 sequences, roughly 9.3% being singletons. The material sequenced was blood. The receptors were gathered from an adult in good health.

This clonotype was counted ten times or more. This chain connects TRBV12-3 or TRBV12-4 to TRBJ1-1, with D hard to call. Trimming took off 1 base at V and 2 bases at J, with 8 bases between the two ends. This CDR3 region has 14 residues. CDR3 DNA: TGTGCCAGCAGTTTAGGACTGAGAAACACTGAAGCTTTCTTT. Translating gives CASSLGLRNTEAFF.

V gene TRBV20-1 combines with J gene TRBJ2-1; 9 bases are shared with TRBD2. Per germline, CDR1 DFQATT and CDR2 SNEGSKA (reference sequence). V dropped 3 bases and J dropped 7; count of bases not matched to a gene: 7. The CDR3 runs 14 residues. The CDR3 sequence: CSASVSSGTNEQFF. The CDR3 coding sequence is TGCAGTGCTAGTGTCTCTAGCGGGACTAATGAGCAGTTCTTC.

This clonotype has a count of ten or more. The genes are TRBV2 and TRBJ1-1; D is ambiguous. CDR1 SNHLY and CDR2 FYNNEI come from the germline V gene. The V end was cut by 8 bases, the J end by 3 bases, with 16 bases between. There are 14 residues in the CDR3. For the CDR3, the DNA is TGTGCCAGCTGGCCCTGGGGAGGGTACACTGAAGCTTTCTTT. It codes for CASWPWGGYTEAFF.

The DNA for the CDR3 is TGTGCCAGCAGCGGGGGGGGGGCCGAGCAGTACTTC. This translates into CASSGGGAEQYF. V is TRBV3-2 and J is TRBJ2-7; the table assigns TRBD1, which was not confirmed against the DNA. TRBV3-2 is recorded as a pseudogene. This CDR3 has 12 residues.

Ten or more counts support this clonotype. The V gene is TRBV11-2, the J gene TRBJ1-1; tentative D call: TRBD1 (6 bases). Germline V gene sequence: CDR1 SGHAT, CDR2 FQNNGV. V was cut by 3 bases and J by 5 bases, with 13 bases left in between. CDR3 length equals 14 residues. The DNA for the CDR3 is TGTGCCAGCAGCTTTACAGGGTTTCGAACTGAAGCTTTCTTT. It is translated as CASSFTGFRTEAFF.

This clonotype is labeled as medium-sized. The chain combines TRBV2 with TRBJ2-5, with D perhaps assigned TRBD1 or TRBD2 (6 bases each). Trimming left V 2 bases short and J 1 base short, with 11 bases between. Per germline, CDR1 SNHLY and CDR2 FYNNEI. The CDR3 has 15 amino acids. Written as DNA, the CDR3 is TGTGCCAGCAGTGAAACGGGGGCTGCCCAAGAGACCCAGTACTTC. It yields the protein CASSETGAAQETQYF. Variable domain in full (rest from reference TRBV2 and TRBJ2-5): EPEVTQTPSHQVTQMGQEVILRCVPISNHLYFYWYRQILGQKVEFLVSFYNNEISEKSEIFDDQFSVERPDGSNFTLKIRSTKLEDSAMYFCASSETGAAQETQYFGPGTRLLVL.

This clonotype was seen ten or more times. The V call is TRBV30, the J call TRBJ2-7; TRBD1 is a possible D gene (5 bases). This CDR3 is 12 amino acids long. The V end lost 7 bases, the J end lost 6 bases, and 16 bases lay between the germline ends. From germline, CDR1 is GTSNPN and CDR2 SVGIG (reference sequence). The CDR3 DNA reads as TGTGCCTTCGGTAGGGGTTGGGGCGAGCAGTACTTC. Translated: CAFGRGWGEQYF.

There are many counts of this clonotype. The chain couples TRBV5-1 to TRBJ1-2; the D is unclear. Per germline, CDR1 SGHRS and CDR2 YFSETQ. With 0 bases removed from V and 6 bases from J, the gap between germline ends came to 9 bases. The CDR3 is 13 amino acids. CDR3 DNA: TGCGCCAGCAGCTTGGAAGGAGTCGATGGCTACACCTTC. It translates to CASSLEGVDGYTF.

This clonotype was counted ten times or more. V gene TRBV7-2 combines with J gene TRBJ1-1; D remains ambiguous. V lost 3 bases, J lost 3 bases, and 8 bases lay in between. The CDR3 is made up of 13 amino acids. The V gene's germline CDR1 is SGHTA and CDR2 FQGNSA. The CDR3 here is CASSFVGDTEAFF. CDR3 DNA sequence: TGTGCCAGCAGCTTTGTGGGAGACACTGAAGCTTTCTTT.

Relative to its sample, this clonotype is medium-sized. V gene TRBV6-5 combines with J gene TRBJ2-3; D is undetermined. CDR1 is MNHEY and CDR2 is SVGAGI in the germline V gene. The CDR3 is 14 residues long. The V end was cut by 0 bases, the J end by 3 bases, with 7 bases between. The DNA for the CDR3 is TGTGCCAGCAGTTACTCGTTGGGGACAGATACGCAGTATTTT. It translates to CASSYSLGTDTQYF.

This clonotype occurred many times. The chain has TRBV5-1 and TRBJ1-5, with 10 bases aligning to TRBD1. Trimming at V came to 4 bases and at J to 5 bases, leaving 6 bases not matched to a gene. This CDR3 region has 15 residues. Germline V gives CDR1 SGHRS, CDR2 YFSETQ. This chain's CDR3 is CASSPEGTGDQPQHF. The CDR3 DNA reads TGCGCCAGCAGCCCGGAGGGGACAGGGGATCAGCCCCAGCATTTT. The full variable domain, rest sourced from reference TRBV5-1 and TRBJ1-5, is KAGVTQTPRYLIKTRGQQVTLSCSPISGHRSVSWYQQTPGQGLQFLFEYFSETQRNKGNFPGRFSGRQFSNSRSEMNVSTLELGDSALYLCASSPEGTGDQPQHFGDGTRLSIL.

In this sample, this clonotype turned up many times. CDR3 protein: CASSSGLAGFQETQYF. The DNA for the CDR3 is TGCGCCAGCAGCTCGGGACTAGCGGGATTCCAAGAGACCCAGTACTTC. This chain uses TRBV5-1 with TRBJ2-5, with 13 bases that match TRBD2. J gave up 1 base and V 3 bases, and 3 bases lay outside the gene matches. The CDR3 length is 16 residues. In germline, CDR1 is SGHRS, CDR2 YFSETQ.

There are many counts of this clonotype. The genes are TRBV5-1 and TRBJ2-1; 8 bases are a match to TRBD2. CDR1 SGHRS and CDR2 YFSETQ come from the germline V gene. After removal of 4 bases from V and 8 bases from J, the junction contained 8 bases not matched to a gene. There are 14 residues in the CDR3. The CDR3 region is CASSRGGGYDEQFF. Written as DNA, the CDR3 is TGCGCCAGCAGCCGGGGGGGCGGGTACGATGAGCAGTTCTTC.

This sequence joins TRBV6-2 or TRBV6-3 and TRBJ2-7; no firm D call. V lost 7 bases and J 3 bases, leaving 7 bases between the germline ends. The CDR3 has 11 residues. Germline CDR1 reads MNHEY; CDR2 reads SVGEGT. The CDR3 DNA follows: TGTGCCAGCAAAAACAGCTACGAGCAGTACTTC. Protein product: CASKNSYEQYF.

The rearrangement joins TRBV19 to TRBJ2-7; 10 positions match TRBD1. The V segment lost 5 bases and the J segment 2 bases; nucleotides outside the gene matches: 3. Germline V gene data show CDR1 as LNHDA and CDR2 as SQIVND (reference sequence). The CDR3 sequence is 14 residues long. The CDR3 region is CASSHGTGAYEQYF. The CDR3 DNA follows: TGTGCCAGTAGTCATGGGACAGGGGCCTACGAGCAGTACTTC.

This clonotype has a count of ten or more. The chain has TRBV5-5 and TRBJ2-3, with D perhaps TRBD1 or TRBD2 (8 bases each). V lost 4 bases to trimming and J lost 0 bases, with 21 bases between them. This CDR3 spans 18 amino acids. The germline V gene encodes CDR1 SGHKS and CDR2 YYEKEE (reference sequence). The chain's CDR3 is CASSERTGLAGSTDTQYF. CDR3 nucleotides: TGTGCCAGCAGCGAAAGGACAGGGTTAGCGGGAAGCACAGATACGCAGTATTTT.

This chain joins TRBV2 and TRBJ2-5; 11 bases align to TRBD1. The V segment lost 4 bases and the J segment 5 bases; nucleotides outside the gene matches: 9. CDR1 SNHLY and CDR2 FYNNEI come from the germline V gene. This CDR3 spans 16 amino acids. The DNA of the CDR3 is TGTGCCAGCAGTGCAGATTGGGACAGGGGGATGGAGACCCAGTACTTC. It yields the protein CASSADWDRGMETQYF.

This clonotype was detected many times. The chain uses TRBV15 and TRBJ1-5; 7 bases match TRBD1. Trimming at V came to 5 bases and at J to 7 bases, leaving 20 bases not matched to a gene. The CDR3 runs 18 residues. Germline CDR1 LNHNV, CDR2 YYDKDF (reference sequence). CDR3 loop: CATSRARQGTFFDQPQHF. CDR3 DNA: TGTGCCACCAGCCGTGCCCGACAGGGAACCTTTTTTGACCAGCCCCAGCATTTT.

The table lists this clonotype with many counts. The J gene is TRBJ1-1, the V gene TRBV18, with TRBD1 matching over 8 bases. Germline CDR1 KGHSH, CDR2 LQKENI. The CDR3 runs to 14 residues. With V trimmed by 5 bases and J by 0 bases, 2 bases remained unmatched. CDR3 region: CASSSTGVNTEAFF. The CDR3 DNA is TGTGCCAGCTCATCGACAGGGGTGAACACTGAAGCTTTCTTT.

There are many counts of this clonotype. V is TRBV11-2 and J is TRBJ2-4; no definite D call. Germline CDR1 SGHAT, CDR2 FQNNGV. The CDR3 contains 15 residues. The ends were cut back, 5 bases at V and 1 base at J, with 12 bases in the middle. Here the CDR3 reads CASSPSGPAKNIQYF. In nucleotides, the CDR3 is TGTGCCAGCAGCCCTAGTGGGCCCGCCAAAAACATTCAGTACTTC. Supplemented by reference TRBV11-2 and TRBJ2-4, the full variable domain reads EAGVAQSPRYKIIEKRQSVAFWCNPISGHATLYWYQQILGQGPKLLIQFQNNGVVDDSQLPKDRFSAERLKGVDSTLKIQPAKLEDSAVYLCASSPSGPAKNIQYFGAGTRLSVL.